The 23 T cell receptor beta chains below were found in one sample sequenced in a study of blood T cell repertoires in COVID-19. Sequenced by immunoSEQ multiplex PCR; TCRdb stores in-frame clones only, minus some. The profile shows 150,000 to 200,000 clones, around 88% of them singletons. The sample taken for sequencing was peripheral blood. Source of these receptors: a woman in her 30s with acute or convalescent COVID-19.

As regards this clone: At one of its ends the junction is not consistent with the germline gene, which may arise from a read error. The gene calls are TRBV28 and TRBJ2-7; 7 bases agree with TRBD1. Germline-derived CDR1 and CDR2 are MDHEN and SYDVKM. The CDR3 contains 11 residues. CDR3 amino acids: CASSTVDRVNF. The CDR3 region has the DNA TGTGCCAGCAGTACCGTAGACAGGGTAAACTTC.

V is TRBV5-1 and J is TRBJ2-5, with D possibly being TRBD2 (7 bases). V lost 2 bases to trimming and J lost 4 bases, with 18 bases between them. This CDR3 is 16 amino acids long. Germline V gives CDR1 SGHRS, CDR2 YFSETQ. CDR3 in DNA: TGCGCCAGCAGCTTTTTTGAGACTAGGGGGGGAGAGACCCAGTACTTC. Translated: CASSFFETRGGETQYF. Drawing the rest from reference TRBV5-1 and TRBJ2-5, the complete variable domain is KAGVTQTPRYLIKTRGQQVTLSCSPISGHRSVSWYQQTPGQGLQFLFEYFSETQRNKGNFPGRFSGRQFSNSRSEMNVSTLELGDSALYLCASSFFETRGGETQYFGPGTRLLVL.

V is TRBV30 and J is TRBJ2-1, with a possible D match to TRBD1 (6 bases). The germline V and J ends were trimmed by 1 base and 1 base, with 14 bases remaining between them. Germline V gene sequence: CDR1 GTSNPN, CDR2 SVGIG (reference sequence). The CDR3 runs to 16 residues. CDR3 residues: CAWSGTAATSYNEQFF. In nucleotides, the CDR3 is TGTGCCTGGAGTGGGACAGCTGCTACGTCCTACAATGAGCAGTTCTTC.

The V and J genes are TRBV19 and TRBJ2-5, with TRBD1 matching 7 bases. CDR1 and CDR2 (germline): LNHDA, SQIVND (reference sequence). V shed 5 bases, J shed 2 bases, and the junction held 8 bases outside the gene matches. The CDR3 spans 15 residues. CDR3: CASSPGDSRQETQYF. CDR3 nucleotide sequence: TGTGCCAGTAGTCCAGGGGACAGTAGACAAGAGACCCAGTACTTC.

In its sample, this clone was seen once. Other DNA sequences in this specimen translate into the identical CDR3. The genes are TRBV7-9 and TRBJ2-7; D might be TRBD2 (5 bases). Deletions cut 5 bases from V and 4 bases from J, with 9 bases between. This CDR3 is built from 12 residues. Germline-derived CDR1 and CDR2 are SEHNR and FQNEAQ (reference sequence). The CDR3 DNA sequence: TGTGCCAGCAGCCCGGGCGGGTACGAGCAGTACTTC. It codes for CASSPGGYEQYF.

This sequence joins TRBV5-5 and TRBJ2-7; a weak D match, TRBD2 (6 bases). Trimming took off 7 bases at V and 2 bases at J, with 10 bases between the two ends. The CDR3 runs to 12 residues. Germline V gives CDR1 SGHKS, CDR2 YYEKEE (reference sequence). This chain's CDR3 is CASFGGPYEQYF. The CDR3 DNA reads TGTGCCAGCTTCGGAGGGCCCTACGAGCAGTACTTC.

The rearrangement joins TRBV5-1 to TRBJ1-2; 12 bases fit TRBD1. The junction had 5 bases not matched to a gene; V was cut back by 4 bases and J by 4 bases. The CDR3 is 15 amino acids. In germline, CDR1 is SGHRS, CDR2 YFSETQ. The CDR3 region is CASSRGQGAGYGYTF. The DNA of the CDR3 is TGCGCCAGCAGCCGGGGACAGGGGGCTGGCTATGGCTACACCTTC.

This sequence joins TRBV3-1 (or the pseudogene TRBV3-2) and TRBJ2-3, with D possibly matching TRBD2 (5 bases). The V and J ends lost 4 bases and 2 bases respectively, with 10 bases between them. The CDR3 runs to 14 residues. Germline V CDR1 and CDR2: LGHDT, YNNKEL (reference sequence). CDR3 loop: CASSLPGVTDTQYF. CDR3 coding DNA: TGTGCCAGCAGCCTCCCCGGGGTCACAGATACGCAGTATTTT.

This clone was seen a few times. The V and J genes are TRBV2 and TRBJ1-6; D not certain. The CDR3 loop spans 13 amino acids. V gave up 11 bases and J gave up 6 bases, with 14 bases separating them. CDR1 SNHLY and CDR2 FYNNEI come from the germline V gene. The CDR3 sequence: CAGVEQTNSPLHF. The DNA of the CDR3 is TGTGCCGGCGTCGAACAGACTAATTCACCCCTCCACTTT. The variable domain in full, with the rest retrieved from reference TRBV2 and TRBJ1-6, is EPEVTQTPSHQVTQMGQEVILRCVPISNHLYFYWYRQILGQKVEFLVSFYNNEISEKSEIFDDQFSVERPDGSNFTLKIRSTKLEDSAMYFCAGVEQTNSPLHFGNGTRLTVT.

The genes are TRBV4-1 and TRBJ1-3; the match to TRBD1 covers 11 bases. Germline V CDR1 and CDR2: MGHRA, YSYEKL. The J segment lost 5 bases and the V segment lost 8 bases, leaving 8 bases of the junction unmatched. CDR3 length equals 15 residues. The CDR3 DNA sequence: TGCGCCAGCCGTGGGGACAGGGGGGTTCGAAACACCATATATTTT. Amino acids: CASRGDRGVRNTIYF.

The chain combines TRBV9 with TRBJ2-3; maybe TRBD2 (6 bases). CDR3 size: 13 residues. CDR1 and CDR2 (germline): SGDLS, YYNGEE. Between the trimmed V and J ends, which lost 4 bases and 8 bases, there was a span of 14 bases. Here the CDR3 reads CASSTPGLLTQYF. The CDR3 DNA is TGTGCCAGCAGCACTCCGGGACTCCTTACGCAGTATTTT.

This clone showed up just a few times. CDR3 residues: CASSPTKQFYEQYF. CDR3 nucleotide sequence: TGTGCCAGCTCACCAACCAAACAGTTCTACGAGCAGTACTTC. V gene TRBV18 combines with J gene TRBJ2-7, with D unresolved. V was cut by 2 bases and J by 3 bases, with 11 bases left in between. This CDR3 has 14 residues. CDR1 and CDR2 from the germline V gene are KGHSH and LQKENI.

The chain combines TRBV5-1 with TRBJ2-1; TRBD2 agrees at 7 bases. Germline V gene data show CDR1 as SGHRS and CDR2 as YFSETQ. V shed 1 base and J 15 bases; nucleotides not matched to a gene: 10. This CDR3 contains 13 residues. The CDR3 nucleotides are TGCGCCAGCAGCTTGATCGGCGGGAGCGTGCTGTTCTTC. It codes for CASSLIGGSVLFF.

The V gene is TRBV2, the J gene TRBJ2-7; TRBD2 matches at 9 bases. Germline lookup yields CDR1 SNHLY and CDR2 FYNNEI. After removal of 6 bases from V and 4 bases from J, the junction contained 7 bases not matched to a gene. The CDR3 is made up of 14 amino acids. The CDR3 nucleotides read TGTGCCAGCAGGGCAGGTAGCGGGAGTTACGAGCAGTACTTC. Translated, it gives CASRAGSGSYEQYF.

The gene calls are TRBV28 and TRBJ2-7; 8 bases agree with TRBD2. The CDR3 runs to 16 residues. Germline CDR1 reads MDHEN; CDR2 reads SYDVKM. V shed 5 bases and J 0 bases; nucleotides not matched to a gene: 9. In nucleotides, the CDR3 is TGTGCCAGCAGTACCCCGGGGAGCGGGAGCTCCTACGAGCAGTACTTC. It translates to CASSTPGSGSSYEQYF.

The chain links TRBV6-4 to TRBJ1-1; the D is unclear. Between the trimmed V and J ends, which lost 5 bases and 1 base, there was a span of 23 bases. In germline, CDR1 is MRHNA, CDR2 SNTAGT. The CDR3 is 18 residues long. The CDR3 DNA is TGTGCCAGCAGTCCTACAAGTCTCCTTTTTCGGGAGAACACTGAAGCTTTCTTT. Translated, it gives CASSPTSLLFRENTEAFF.

CDR3 sequence (DNA): TGTGCCATCGAGAAGTTGGGGGGGGACAACAATGAGCAGTTCTTC. Residues: CAIEKLGGDNNEQFF. This chain joins TRBV6-5 and TRBJ2-1, with D perhaps TRBD2 (7 bases). From germline, CDR1 is MNHEY and CDR2 SVGAGI. The CDR3 runs 15 residues. Trimming removed 10 bases from V and 5 bases from J, with 21 bases in between.

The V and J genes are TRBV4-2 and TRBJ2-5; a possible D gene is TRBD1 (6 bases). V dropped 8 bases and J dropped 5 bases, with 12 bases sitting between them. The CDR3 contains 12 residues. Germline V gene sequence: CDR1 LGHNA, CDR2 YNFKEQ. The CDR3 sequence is CASGQPGETQYF. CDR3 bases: TGTGCCAGCGGACAGCCTGGGGAGACCCAGTACTTC.

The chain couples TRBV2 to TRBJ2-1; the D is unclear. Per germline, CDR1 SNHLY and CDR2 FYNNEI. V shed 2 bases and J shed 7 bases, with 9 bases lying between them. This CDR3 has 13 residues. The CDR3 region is CASSELRQNEQFF. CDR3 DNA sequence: TGTGCCAGCAGTGAACTCAGGCAAAATGAGCAGTTCTTC.

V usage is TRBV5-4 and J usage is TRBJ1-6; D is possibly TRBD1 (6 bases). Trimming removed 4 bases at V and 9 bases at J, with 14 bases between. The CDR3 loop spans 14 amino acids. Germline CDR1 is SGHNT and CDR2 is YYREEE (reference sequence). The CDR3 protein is CASSPQGNFSPLHF. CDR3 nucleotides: TGTGCCAGCAGCCCCCAGGGGAATTTTTCACCCCTCCACTTT.

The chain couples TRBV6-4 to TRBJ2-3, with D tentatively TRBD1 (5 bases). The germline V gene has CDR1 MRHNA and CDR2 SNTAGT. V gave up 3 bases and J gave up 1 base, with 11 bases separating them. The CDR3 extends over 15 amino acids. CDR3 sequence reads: CASSEQGGRTDTQYF. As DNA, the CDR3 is TGTGCCAGCAGTGAGCAGGGCGGACGCACAGATACGCAGTATTTT.

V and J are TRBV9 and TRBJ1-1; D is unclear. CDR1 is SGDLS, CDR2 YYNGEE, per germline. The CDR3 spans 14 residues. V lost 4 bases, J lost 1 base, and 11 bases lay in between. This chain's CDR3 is CASSLTPGNTEAFF. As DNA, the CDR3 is TGTGCCAGCAGCTTAACCCCGGGGAACACTGAAGCTTTCTTT. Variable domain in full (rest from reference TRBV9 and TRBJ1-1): DSGVTQTPKHLITATGQRVTLRCSPRSGDLSVYWYQQSLDQGLQFLIQYYNGEERAKGNILERFSAQQFPDLHSELNLSSLELGDSALYFCASSLTPGNTEAFFGQGTRLTVV.

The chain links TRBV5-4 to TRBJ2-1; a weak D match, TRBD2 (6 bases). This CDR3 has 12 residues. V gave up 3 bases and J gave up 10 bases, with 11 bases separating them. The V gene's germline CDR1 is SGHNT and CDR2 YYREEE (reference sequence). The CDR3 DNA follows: TGTGCCAGCAGCTACGAGCGGGCAGAGCAGTTCTTC. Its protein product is CASSYERAEQFF.